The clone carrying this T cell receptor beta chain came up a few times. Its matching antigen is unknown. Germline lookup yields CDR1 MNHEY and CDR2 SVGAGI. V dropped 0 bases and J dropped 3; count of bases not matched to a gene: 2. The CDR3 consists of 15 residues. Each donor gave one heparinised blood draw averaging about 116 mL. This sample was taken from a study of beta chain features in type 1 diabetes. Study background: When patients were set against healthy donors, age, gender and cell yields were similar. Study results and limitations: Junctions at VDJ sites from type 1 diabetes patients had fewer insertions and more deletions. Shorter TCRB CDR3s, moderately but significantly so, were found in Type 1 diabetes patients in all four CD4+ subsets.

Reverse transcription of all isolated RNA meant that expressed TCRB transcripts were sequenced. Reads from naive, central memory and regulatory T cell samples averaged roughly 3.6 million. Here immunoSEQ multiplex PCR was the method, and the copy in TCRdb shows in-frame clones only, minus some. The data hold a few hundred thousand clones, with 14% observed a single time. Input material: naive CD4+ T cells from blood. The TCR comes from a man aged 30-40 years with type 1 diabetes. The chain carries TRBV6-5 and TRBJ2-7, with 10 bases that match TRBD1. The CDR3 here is CASSYSGDRGYEQYF. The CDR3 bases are TGTGCCAGCAGTTACTCGGGGGACAGGGGCTACGAGCAGTACTTC.